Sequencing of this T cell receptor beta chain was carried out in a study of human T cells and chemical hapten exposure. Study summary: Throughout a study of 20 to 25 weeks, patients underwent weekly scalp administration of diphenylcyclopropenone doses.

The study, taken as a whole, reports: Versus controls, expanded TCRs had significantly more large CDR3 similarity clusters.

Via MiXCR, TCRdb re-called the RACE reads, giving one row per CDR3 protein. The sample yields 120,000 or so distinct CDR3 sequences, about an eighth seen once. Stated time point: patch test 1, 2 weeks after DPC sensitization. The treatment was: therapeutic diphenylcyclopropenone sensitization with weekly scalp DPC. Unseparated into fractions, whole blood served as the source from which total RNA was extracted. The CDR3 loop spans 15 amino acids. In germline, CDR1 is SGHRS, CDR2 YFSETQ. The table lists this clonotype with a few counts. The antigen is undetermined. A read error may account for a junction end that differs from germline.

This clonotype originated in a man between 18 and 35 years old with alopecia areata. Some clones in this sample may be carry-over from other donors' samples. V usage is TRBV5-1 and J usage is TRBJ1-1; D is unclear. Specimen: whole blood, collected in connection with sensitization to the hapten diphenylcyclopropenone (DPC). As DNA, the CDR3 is TGCGCCAGCACCTTGAGTGGGCCCCAGAACACTGAAGCTTTCTTT. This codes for CASTLSGPQNTEAFF.